Below are 15 T cell receptor beta chains sequenced from a single sample in a study of blood T cell repertoires in COVID-19. Some clones are missing from TCRdb's copy, which holds only in-frame ones; the method was immunoSEQ multiplex PCR. The sample carries fewer than 400,000 clones, about 87% recorded once. Sequencing input: PBMCs or T cells enriched from blood (not recorded which). These receptors were taken from a man younger than 45 who had recovered from COVID-19.

The chain uses TRBV20-1 and TRBJ2-1; 16 positions agree with TRBD2. CDR3 length: 20 amino acids. CDR1 is DFQATT, CDR2 SNEGSKA, per germline (reference sequence). The trim removed 3 bases at V and 7 bases at J, leaving 18 bases unmatched. The CDR3 bases are TGCAGTGCTAGTAAGCGTTTGGGACTAGCGGGGGGGCATATGATGAATGAGCAGTTCTTC. Encoded protein: CSASKRLGLAGGHMMNEQFF.

The V and J genes are TRBV18 and TRBJ2-1, with 11 bases fitting TRBD1. This CDR3 is built from 15 residues. With V trimmed by 5 bases and J by 4 bases, 4 bases remained unmatched. Germline-derived CDR1 and CDR2 are KGHSH and LQKENI. CDR3 amino acids: CASSNRDRGYNEQFF. The CDR3 region has the DNA TGTGCCAGCTCAAACCGGGACAGGGGGTACAATGAGCAGTTCTTC.

This clone was counted once. The V call is TRBV6-9, the J call TRBJ1-6; D remains ambiguous. V lost 3 bases to trimming and J lost 0 bases, with 12 bases between them. Germline lookup yields CDR1 MNHGY and CDR2 SVAAGI. The CDR3 runs to 17 residues. Written as DNA, the CDR3 is TGTGCCAGCAGTTACCAGACGGACTTCTCCTATAATTCACCCCTCCACTTT. Translated, it gives CASSYQTDFSYNSPLHF.

This clone appeared once. The chain carries TRBV7-9 and TRBJ2-7; 12 bases agree with TRBD2. Germline V gene sequence: CDR1 SEHNR, CDR2 FQNEAQ (reference sequence). V was pared by 2 bases and J by 7 bases, with 6 bases of the junction left unmatched. CDR3 length: 15 amino acids. CDR3 in amino acids: CASSLSSGGAKEQYF. CDR3 DNA sequence: TGTGCCAGCAGCTTATCTAGCGGGGGGGCCAAAGAGCAGTACTTC. Looking up the rest from reference TRBV7-9 and TRBJ2-7 gives the full variable domain: DTGVSQNPRHKITKRGQNVTFRCDPISEHNRLYWYRQTLGQGPEFLTYFQNEAQLEKSRLLSDRFSAERPKGSFSTLEIQRTEQGDSAMYLCASSLSSGGAKEQYFGPGTRLTVT.

This chain's CDR3 is CASSQGSTDTQYF. The CDR3, as DNA: TGTGCCAGCAGCCAGGGGTCGACAGATACGCAGTATTTT. This chain links TRBV5-4 with TRBJ2-3; tentative D call: TRBD1 (6 bases). This CDR3 contains 13 residues. CDR1 and CDR2 from the germline V gene are SGHNT and YYREEE (reference sequence). Trimming pared 4 bases from V and 3 bases from J, leaving 9 bases between.

The V call is TRBV9, the J call TRBJ1-2, with TRBD1 as a possible D gene (5 bases). The CDR3 length is 13 residues. The germline V and J ends were trimmed by 4 bases and 5 bases, with 12 bases remaining between them. The germline gives CDR1 SGDLS, CDR2 YYNGEE. CDR3 sequence reads: CASSSREGYGYTF. The CDR3 DNA reads TGTGCCAGCAGCTCCCGGGAGGGGTATGGCTACACCTTC.

The chain couples TRBV30 to TRBJ1-6; 9 nucleotides line up with TRBD1. Germline V gives CDR1 GTSNPN, CDR2 SVGIG (reference sequence). The CDR3 is 17 amino acids. Trimming took 5 bases from V and 2 from J; bases not matched to a gene: 10. CDR3 amino acids: CAWPWDRDLTYNSPLHF. The DNA of the CDR3 is TGTGCCTGGCCGTGGGACAGGGACCTAACCTATAATTCACCCCTCCACTTT. Filled out from reference TRBV30 and TRBJ1-6, the complete variable domain reads SQTIHQWPATLVQPVGSPLSLECTVEGTSNPNLYWYRQAAGRGLQLLFYSVGIGQISSEVPQNLSASRPQDRQFILSSKKLLLSDSGFYLCAWPWDRDLTYNSPLHFGNGTRLTVT.

The chain uses TRBV19 and TRBJ2-3; TRBD1 agrees at 7 bases. Germline CDR1 LNHDA, CDR2 SQIVND (reference sequence). The J segment lost 4 bases and the V segment lost 6 bases, leaving 4 bases of the junction unmatched. The CDR3 is made up of 13 amino acids. CDR3 nucleotide sequence: TGTGCCAGTAGCGGCACAGGGGCAGATACGCAGTATTTT. Protein sequence: CASSGTGADTQYF.

CDR3 in amino acids: CASSTRGGLGINEQFF. Written as DNA, the CDR3 is TGTGCCAGTAGTACCCGCGGAGGGCTCGGGATCAATGAGCAGTTCTTC. The J gene is TRBJ2-1, the V gene TRBV19, with a tentative D call TRBD2 (6 bases). The CDR3 runs 16 residues. V was shortened by 4 bases and J by 6 bases, with 19 bases between the two germline ends. The germline CDR1 and CDR2 sequences are LNHDA and SQIVND (reference sequence).

The gene calls are TRBV4-2 and TRBJ2-7; tentative D call: TRBD2 (5 bases). The CDR3 sequence is 15 residues long. Trimming took off 1 base at V and 4 bases at J, with 14 bases between the two ends. Per the germline V gene, CDR1 is LGHNA and CDR2 is YNFKEQ. The CDR3 sequence is CASSQGVDGLYEQYF. The CDR3 coding sequence is TGTGCCAGCAGCCAAGGGGTGGACGGACTTTACGAGCAGTACTTC.

The V and J genes are TRBV7-8 and TRBJ1-4, with D unresolved. The CDR3 runs 16 residues. With 5 bases removed from V and 0 bases from J, the gap between germline ends came to 13 bases. Per germline, CDR1 SGHVS and CDR2 FQNEAQ. The DNA for the CDR3 is TGTGCCAGCAGCCCCCTCGACACCGCAACTAATGAAAAACTGTTTTTT. Its protein is CASSPLDTATNEKLFF.

The chain combines TRBV4-2 with TRBJ1-5; 7 nucleotides agree with TRBD1. Germline trimming cut 0 bases from V and 3 bases from J; bases unmatched to any gene: 5. This CDR3 region has 16 residues. Germline V gives CDR1 LGHNA, CDR2 YNFKEQ. The CDR3 DNA follows: TGTGCCAGCAGCCAAGAGGGGGGACAGTACAATCAGCCCCAGCATTTT. Its protein is CASSQEGGQYNQPQHF.

The V call is TRBV3-1 (or the pseudogene TRBV3-2), the J call TRBJ2-5, with D maybe TRBD1 (6 bases). This CDR3 contains 13 residues. The germline V gene encodes CDR1 LGHDT and CDR2 YNNKEL (reference sequence). V lost 4 bases, J lost 0 bases, and 6 bases lay in between. The CDR3 bases are TGTGCCAGCAGCCGGGACAACCAAGAGACCCAGTACTTC. Encoded protein: CASSRDNQETQYF.

The chain couples TRBV5-1 to TRBJ2-5; D is unclear. The length of the CDR3 is 15 residues. V shed 0 bases and J shed 3 bases, with 12 bases lying between them. CDR1 is SGHRS and CDR2 is YFSETQ in the germline V gene. The CDR3 reads CASSLELTLKETQYF. CDR3 nucleotide sequence: TGCGCCAGCAGCTTGGAACTGACTTTAAAAGAGACCCAGTACTTC.

The J gene is TRBJ2-7, the V gene TRBV24-1, with D maybe TRBD1 (6 bases). The CDR3 runs 14 residues. Germline CDR1 is KGHDR and CDR2 is SFDVKD. Trimming stripped 3 bases from V and 3 bases from J, with 11 bases between. The CDR3 here is CATSDHRAYYEQYF. CDR3 DNA: TGTGCCACCAGTGATCACAGGGCCTACTACGAGCAGTACTTC.